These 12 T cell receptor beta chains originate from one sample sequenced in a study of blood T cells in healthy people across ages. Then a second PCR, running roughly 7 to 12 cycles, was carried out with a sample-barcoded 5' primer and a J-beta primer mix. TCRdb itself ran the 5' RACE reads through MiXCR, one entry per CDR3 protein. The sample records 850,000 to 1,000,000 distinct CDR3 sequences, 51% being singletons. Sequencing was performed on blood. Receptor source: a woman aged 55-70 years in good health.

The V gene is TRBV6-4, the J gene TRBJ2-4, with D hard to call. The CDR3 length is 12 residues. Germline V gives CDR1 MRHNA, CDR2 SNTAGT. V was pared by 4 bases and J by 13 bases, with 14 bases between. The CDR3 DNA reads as TGTGCCAGCAGTGGCTCAATGGACGGGCAGTACTTC. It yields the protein CASSGSMDGQYF.

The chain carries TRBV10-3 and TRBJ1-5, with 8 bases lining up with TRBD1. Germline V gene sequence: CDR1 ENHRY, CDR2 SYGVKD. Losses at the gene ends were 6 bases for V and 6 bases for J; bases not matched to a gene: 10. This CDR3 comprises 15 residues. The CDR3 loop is CAIRSDAGGGQPQHF. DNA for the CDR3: TGTGCCATCAGGAGCGATGCAGGGGGCGGTCAGCCCCAGCATTTT.

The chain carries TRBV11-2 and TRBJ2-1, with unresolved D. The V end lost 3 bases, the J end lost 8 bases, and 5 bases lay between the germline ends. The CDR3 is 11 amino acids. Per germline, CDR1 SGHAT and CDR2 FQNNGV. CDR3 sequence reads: CASSLQDEQFF. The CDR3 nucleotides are TGTGCCAGCAGCTTGCAGGATGAGCAGTTCTTC.

CDR3 nucleotides: TGTGCCAGCAGCGTAGAAGCCGGGACAGCTATCAACTCCTATAATTCACCCCTCCACTTT. The encoded protein is CASSVEAGTAINSYNSPLHF. The gene calls are TRBV9 and TRBJ1-6; 7 bases agree with TRBD1. This CDR3 comprises 20 residues. After removal of 0 bases from V and 0 bases from J, the junction contained 12 bases not matched to a gene. CDR1 is SGDLS and CDR2 is YYNGEE in the germline V gene.

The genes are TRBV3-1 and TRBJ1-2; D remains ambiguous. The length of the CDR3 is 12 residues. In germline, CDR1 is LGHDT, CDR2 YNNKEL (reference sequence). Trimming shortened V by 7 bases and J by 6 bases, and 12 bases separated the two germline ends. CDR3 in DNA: TGTGCCAGCACCTCCGGGCTCGATGGCTACACCTTC. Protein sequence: CASTSGLDGYTF.

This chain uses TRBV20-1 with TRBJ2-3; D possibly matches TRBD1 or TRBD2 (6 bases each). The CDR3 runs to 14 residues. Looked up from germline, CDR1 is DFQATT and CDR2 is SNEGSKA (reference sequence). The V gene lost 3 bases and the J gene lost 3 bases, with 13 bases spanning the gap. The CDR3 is CSARIGGFTDTQYF. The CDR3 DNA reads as TGCAGTGCTAGGATAGGGGGGTTTACAGATACGCAGTATTTT.

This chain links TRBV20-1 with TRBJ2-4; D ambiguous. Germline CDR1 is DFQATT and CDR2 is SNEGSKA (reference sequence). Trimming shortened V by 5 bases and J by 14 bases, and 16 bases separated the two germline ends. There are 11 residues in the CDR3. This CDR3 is CSAWKNGQKYF. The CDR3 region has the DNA TGCAGTGCTTGGAAAAACGGGCAAAAGTACTTC.

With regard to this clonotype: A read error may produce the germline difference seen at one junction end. The CDR3 DNA reads as TGTGCCGGCAGTTTCCTGGGGGCAAATTCTCTACTAAACATTCAGTACTTC. Translation: CAGSFLGANSLLNIQYF. This sequence joins TRBV27 and TRBJ2-4, with D perhaps TRBD1 (6 bases). Per the germline V gene, CDR1 is MNHEY and CDR2 is SMNVEV (reference sequence). The CDR3 sequence is 17 residues long.

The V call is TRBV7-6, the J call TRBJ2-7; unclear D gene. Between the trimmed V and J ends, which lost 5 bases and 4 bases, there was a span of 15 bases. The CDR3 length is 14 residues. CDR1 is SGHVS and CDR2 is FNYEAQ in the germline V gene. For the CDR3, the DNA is TGTGCCAGCAGCGGAACACTGGAAGGGTACGAGCAGTACTTC. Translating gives CASSGTLEGYEQYF.

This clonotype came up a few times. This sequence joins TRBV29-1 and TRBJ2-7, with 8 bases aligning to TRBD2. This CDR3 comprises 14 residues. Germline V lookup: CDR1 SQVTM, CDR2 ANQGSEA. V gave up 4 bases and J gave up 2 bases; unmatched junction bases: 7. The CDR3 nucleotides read TGCAGCGTTGTTTGGACTAGCCGACCCTACGAGCAGTACTTC. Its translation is CSVVWTSRPYEQYF.

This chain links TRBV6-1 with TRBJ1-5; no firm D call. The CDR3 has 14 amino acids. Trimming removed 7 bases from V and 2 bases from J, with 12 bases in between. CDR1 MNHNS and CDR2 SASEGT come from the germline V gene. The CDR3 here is CASKAGLGNQPQHF. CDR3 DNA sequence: TGTGCCAGCAAGGCGGGCCTCGGCAATCAGCCCCAGCATTTT.

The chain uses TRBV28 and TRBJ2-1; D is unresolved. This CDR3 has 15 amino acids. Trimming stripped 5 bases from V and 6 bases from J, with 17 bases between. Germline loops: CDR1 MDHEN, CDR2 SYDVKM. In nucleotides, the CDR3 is TGTGCCAGCAGTCCCCCAAACACGCGAATCAATGAGCAGTTCTTC. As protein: CASSPPNTRINEQFF.